These T cell receptor beta chains were read from a single sample in a study of blood T cell repertoires in COVID-19. The table came from immunoSEQ multiplex PCR; TCRdb's copy has only in-frame clones and leaves some out. The sample has about 220,000 clones, 70% to 90% seen once; the top ten hold around 3%. The sample taken for sequencing was peripheral blood. The receptors come from a man aged 50-59 years who had recovered from COVID-19. CDR3s include the opening cysteine and the closing phenylalanine or tryptophan. Fields, in order: J gene, D gene, V gene, clone size, CDR3 protein, CDR3 DNA. D genes are given only for firm matches. Size is stated for part of the rows, as once, few or many counts, or as a class when the clone is expanded.

TRBJ2-7 TRBD1 TRBV6-5 . CASRRTGSYEQYF TGTGCCAGCAGGCGGACAGGGTCCTACGAGCAGTACTTC
TRBJ2-2 TRBD1 TRBV27 . CASSLSRDRGSTGELFF TGTGCCAGCAGTTTATCGAGGGACAGGGGGTCTACCGGGGAGCTGTTTTTT
TRBJ2-7 TRBD1 TRBV2 . CASSAEQGAYEQYF TGTGCCAGCAGTGCCGAGCAGGGGGCCTACGAGCAGTACTTC
TRBJ1-1 . TRBV6-5 . CASSYYGKGEAPFF TGTGCCAGCAGTTACTACGGGAAGGGAGAAGCACCTTTCTTT
TRBJ2-6 TRBD1 TRBV25-1 . CASSPGQDLSSGANVLTF TGTGCCAGCAGTCCGGGACAGGACCTCTCCTCTGGGGCCAACGTCCTGACTTTC
TRBJ2-1 TRBD2 TRBV29-1 . CSVETGLAGPRGEQFF TGCAGCGTAGAGACGGGACTAGCGGGACCTCGGGGTGAGCAGTTCTTC
TRBJ1-1 . TRBV7-9 . CASSWEWGVGTEAFF TGTGCCAGCAGCTGGGAGTGGGGGGTCGGGACTGAAGCTTTCTTT
TRBJ2-7 TRBD2 TRBV5-1 . CASSLGTSGRLYEQYF TGCGCCAGCAGCTTGGGGACTAGCGGGAGACTTTACGAGCAGTACTTC
TRBJ2-2 . TRBV5-1 . CASSLGSLANTGELFF TGCGCCAGCAGCTTGGGGAGTCTCGCTAACACCGGGGAGCTGTTTTTT
TRBJ1-1 TRBD1 TRBV5-1 few CASSLILGQANTEAFF TGCGCCAGCAGCTTAATCTTGGGACAGGCGAACACTGAAGCTTTCTTT
TRBJ2-1 TRBD2 TRBV7-6 . CASSYRLAGGPVNNEQFF TGTGCCAGCAGCTACCGACTAGCGGGAGGGCCAGTAAACAATGAGCAGTTCTTC
TRBJ2-7 TRBD1 TRBV3-1/TRBV3-2 . CASSLRDSYYEQYF TGTGCCAGCAGCCTCCGGGACAGCTACTACGAGCAGTACTTC
TRBJ2-5 TRBD2 TRBV28 once CASSPWTSEIRETQYF TGTGCCAGCAGTCCCTGGACTAGCGAGATCCGAGAGACCCAGTACTTC
TRBJ1-6 TRBD1 TRBV2 . CASGGTDNSPLHF TGTGCCAGTGGGGGGACAGATAATTCACCCCTCCACTTT
TRBJ1-6 . TRBV2 . CASSVKSSYNSPLHF TGTGCCAGCAGTGTGAAGAGCTCCTATAATTCACCCCTCCACTTT
TRBJ2-2 TRBD1 TRBV29-1 . CSVNQPGQGDSGELFF TGCAGCGTTAACCAACCGGGACAGGGGGATTCCGGGGAGCTGTTTTTT
TRBJ2-2 TRBD1 TRBV6-5 . CASSSPHRGNTGELFF TGTGCCAGCAGTTCGCCCCACAGGGGGAACACCGGGGAGCTGTTTTTT
TRBJ1-6 TRBD1 TRBV27 . CASSYQTGGSPLHF TGTGCCAGCAGTTACCAGACAGGGGGTTCACCCCTCCACTTT
TRBJ1-1 . TRBV30 . CAWSVQTEAFF TGTGCCTGGAGTGTACAGACAGAAGCTTTCTTT
TRBJ2-2 TRBD2 TRBV10-3 . CAISEGLAGGPGELFF TGTGCCATCAGTGAAGGACTAGCGGGAGGGCCCGGGGAGCTGTTTTTT
TRBJ1-4 . TRBV19 . CASNHRAGAANEKLFF TGTGCCAGTAACCATAGGGCGGGGGCAGCTAATGAAAAACTGTTTTTT
TRBJ2-5 TRBD2 TRBV28 . CASRNSRLAGKETQYF TGTGCCAGCAGGAACTCCCGACTAGCGGGAAAAGAGACCCAGTACTTC
TRBJ2-1 TRBD2 TRBV3-1/TRBV3-2 . CASSQELLAGNEQFF TGTGCCAGCAGCCAAGAACTCCTAGCGGGTAATGAGCAGTTCTTC
TRBJ1-5 . TRBV20-1 . CSARRGQPQHF TGCAGTGCTAGGAGAGGTCAGCCCCAGCATTTT
TRBJ2-1 . TRBV10-3 . CAISETANEQFF TGTGCCATCAGTGAGACAGCCAATGAGCAGTTCTTC
TRBJ2-1 TRBD1 TRBV15 . CATSRPGQGHPSYNEQFF TGTGCCACCAGCAGACCGGGACAGGGACATCCCTCCTACAATGAGCAGTTCTTC
TRBJ2-5 . TRBV11-2 . CASRYRVGETQYF TGTGCCAGCAGGTACAGGGTTGGGGAGACCCAGTACTTC
TRBJ1-1 . TRBV7-9 . CASSLGSNTEAFF TGTGCCAGCAGCTTAGGCAGTAACACTGAAGCTTTCTTT
TRBJ1-2 . TRBV28 . CATRRDHRYGYTF TGTGCCACAAGACGGGATCATCGATATGGCTACACCTTC
TRBJ2-7 TRBD2 TRBV4-2 . CASSQENSGGTSYEQYF TGTGCCAGCAGCCAAGAGAATAGCGGGGGAACCTCCTACGAGCAGTACTTC
TRBJ2-7 . TRBV28 . CASISGSRAYEQYF TGTGCCAGCATCTCCGGGTCCAGGGCCTACGAGCAGTACTTC
TRBJ2-7 TRBD1 TRBV5-1 . CASSIGTGGFYEQYF TGCGCCAGCAGCATCGGGACAGGGGGCTTCTACGAGCAGTACTTC
TRBJ1-1 TRBD1 TRBV3-1/TRBV3-2 . CASSPYRTGENTEAFF TGTGCCAGCAGCCCTTACCGGACAGGAGAGAACACTGAAGCTTTCTTT
TRBJ2-3 TRBD1 TRBV20-1 . CSASHRGKTDTQYF TGCAGTGCTAGTCACAGGGGGAAGACGGATACGCAGTATTTT
TRBJ2-3 . TRBV19 . CASSHDGGDHTQYF TGTGCCAGTAGTCACGACGGAGGGGACCATACGCAGTATTTT
TRBJ1-4 TRBD1 TRBV19 . CASSLSPTGGENSLFF TGTGCCAGTAGTTTAAGCCCTACAGGGGGCGAGAACTCTTTGTTTTTT
TRBJ2-4 . TRBV2 . CASSGTIAKNIQYF TGTGCCAGCAGTGGAACTATAGCCAAAAACATTCAGTACTTC
TRBJ2-2 TRBD1 TRBV27 . CASSKDRGFGELFF TGTGCCAGCAGCAAAGACAGGGGGTTCGGGGAGCTGTTTTTT
TRBJ1-1 TRBD1 TRBV19 . CASSMVGQGSRGPNTEAFF TGTGCCAGTAGTATGGTGGGACAGGGTTCACGGGGACCGAACACTGAAGCTTTCTTT
TRBJ2-7 . TRBV3-1/TRBV3-2 . CASRIQGTYEQYF TGTGCCAGCAGGATCCAGGGTACCTACGAGCAGTACTTC
TRBJ1-1 . TRBV19 . CASSIGPGMNTEAFF TGTGCCAGTAGTATAGGCCCAGGCATGAACACTGAAGCTTTCTTT
TRBJ1-5 . TRBV18 . CASSSEWGGGNQPQHF TGTGCCAGCTCTTCTGAGTGGGGAGGCGGCAATCAGCCCCAGCATTTT
TRBJ2-7 TRBD2 TRBV27 . CASSSLDLAGVRNEQYF TGTGCCAGCAGTTCTCTCGACCTAGCGGGAGTAAGGAACGAGCAGTACTTC
TRBJ2-4 TRBD2 TRBV6-2/TRBV6-3 . CASSYDWTSGSIAKNIQYF TGTGCCAGCAGTTATGATTGGACTAGCGGTTCTATAGCCAAAAACATTCAGTACTTC
TRBJ2-5 . TRBV7-2 . CASSLQWVVVQETQYF TGTGCCAGCAGCCTACAGTGGGTCGTGGTCCAAGAGACCCAGTACTTC
TRBJ2-5 . TRBV7-6 . CASSFQQQETQYF TGTGCCAGCAGCTTCCAACAACAAGAGACCCAGTACTTC
TRBJ2-7 TRBD1 TRBV30 . CACTDLRDRAYEQYF TGTGCCTGCACGGATCTCCGGGACAGGGCCTACGAGCAGTACTTC
TRBJ2-7 TRBD2 TRBV10-3 few CAISEERDDEQYF TGTGCCATCAGTGAGGAGCGGGACGACGAGCAGTACTTC